This T cell receptor (beta chain) was found in a study of early T cells in non-severe SARS-CoV-2 infection. Study-wide background: Unsorted whole-blood RNA was sequenced in bulk, leaving chains unpaired. Regarding the study as a whole: Missing private and CD4 specificities, VDJdb matching favored anti-spike CD8 responses.

The CDR3 has 18 residues. The V and J ends lost 3 bases and 1 base respectively, with 21 bases between them. The V gene's germline CDR1 is SGHRS and CDR2 YFSETQ. Note on this clonotype: Its antigen is not known.

cDNA molecules, individually, were tagged with unique molecular identifiers. MiXCR, applied by TCRdb to the 5' RACE reads, yields one record per CDR3 protein. The sample holds nearly 55,000 distinct CDR3 sequences, about 7.7% seen once. The chain employs TRBV5-1 and TRBJ2-3; no clear D. Sample: whole blood, taken at baseline. The sequence was collected from an adult who was a healthcare worker with PCR-confirmed SARS-CoV-2 infection or an uninfected control (not recorded which). The CDR3, as DNA: TGCGCCAGCAGCTCCAACCCCCGGACCGGAGACGGCACAGATACGCAGTATTTT. Protein: CASSSNPRTGDGTDTQYF.